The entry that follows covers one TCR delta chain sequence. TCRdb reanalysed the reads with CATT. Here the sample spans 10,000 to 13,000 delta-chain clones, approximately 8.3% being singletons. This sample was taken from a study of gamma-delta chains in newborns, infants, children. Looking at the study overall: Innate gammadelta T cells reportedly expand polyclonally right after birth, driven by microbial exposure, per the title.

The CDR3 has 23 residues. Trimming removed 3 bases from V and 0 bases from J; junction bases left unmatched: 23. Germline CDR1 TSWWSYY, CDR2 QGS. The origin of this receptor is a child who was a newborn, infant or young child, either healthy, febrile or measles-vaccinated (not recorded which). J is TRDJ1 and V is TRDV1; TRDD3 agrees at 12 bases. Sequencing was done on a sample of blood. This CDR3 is CALGDQTPPDWGIPPVYTDKLIF. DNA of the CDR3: TGTGCTCTTGGGGACCAGACTCCCCCGGACTGGGGGATACCCCCCGTGTACACCGATAAACTCATCTTT.